A selection of T cell receptor beta chains follows, all from one sample in a study of circulating CD8 cells and anti-PD-1 response in melanoma. TCRdb re-called the reads with MiXCR, one entry per CDR3 protein. The sample carries about 320 distinct CDR3 sequences, under 8.5% recorded once. Sequences were derived from CD8+ T cells from PBMCs, sampled at baseline or after one month of anti-PD-1 therapy (not recorded which). The origin of the receptors is a human donor with melanoma. The CDR3 runs from the conserved cysteine through the conserved F or W. The D gene is left open where the match is weak. The listing skips clone size in some rows; elsewhere it reads once, few, many or a size class.

j_call | d_call | clone_size | v_call | cdr3_nt | cdr3_aa
TRBJ1-4 | . | large | TRBV28 | TGTGCCAGCAGTACAGGACTGGAGCAACAACATCCTACAACTAATGAAAAACTGTTTTTT | CASSTGLEQQHPTTNEKLFF
TRBJ2-2 | TRBD1 | large | TRBV5-6 | TGTGCCAGCAGCTTCGGGACAGGGTCCACCGGGGAGCTGTTTTTT | CASSFGTGSTGELFF
TRBJ2-7 | . | . | TRBV2 | TGTGCCAGCAGCGCTATGAACAGGGCGGACGAGCAGTACTTC | CASSAMNRADEQYF
TRBJ2-7 | . | . | TRBV2 | TGTGCCAGCGGGCGGGACACCCTGGCCAATGAGCAGTACTTC | CASGRDTLANEQYF
TRBJ2-3 | TRBD2 | medium-sized | TRBV7-3 | TGTGCCAGCAGTCAACTCGGGACTAGCGGCACAGATACGCAGTATTTT | CASSQLGTSGTDTQYF
TRBJ1-1 | . | large | TRBV30 | TGTGCCTGGAGTGTAGCGGGAAGAGCTGAAGCTTTCTTT | CAWSVAGRAEAFF
TRBJ1-1 | . | large | TRBV7-3 | TGTGCCAGCAGCTTAACGGTAGGGGAGAACACTGAAGCTTTCTTT | CASSLTVGENTEAFF
TRBJ2-7 | TRBD1 | large | TRBV7-8 | TGTGCCAGCAGCTTAGAGTGGGACAGGGGGGAGAACTTC | CASSLEWDRGENF
TRBJ2-3 | TRBD2 | large | TRBV5-4 | TGTGCCAGCAGCTTGGGGACTAGTCCAGCAGATACGCAGTATTTT | CASSLGTSPADTQYF
TRBJ1-1 | . | large | TRBV4-1 | TGCGCCAGCAGCCAAGATTACTACGGCGGGAAGGAGTCCTTT | CASSQDYYGGKESF
TRBJ2-7 | . | medium-sized | TRBV19 | TGTGCCAGTAGTATAAGGGCGGGACAGACCGAGCAGTACTTC | CASSIRAGQTEQYF
TRBJ2-2 | . | large | TRBV9 | TGTGCCAGCTCCCCCTTGAACACCGGGGAGCTGTTTTTT | CASSPLNTGELFF
TRBJ2-1 | . | large | TRBV12-5 | TGTGCTAGTGGTTTCACGAGCGATGAGCAGTTCTTC | CASGFTSDEQFF
TRBJ1-1 | . | medium-sized | TRBV19 | TGTGCCAGTAGTGTCGGGAACACTGAAGCTTTCTTT | CASSVGNTEAFF
TRBJ2-1 | . | large | TRBV24-1 | TGTGCCACCAGTGATTTGAACAATGAGCAGTTCTTC | CATSDLNNEQFF
TRBJ2-7 | . | . | TRBV19 | TGTGCCAGTAGTATGGGACACGGACCCCACGAGCAGTACTTC | CASSMGHGPHEQYF
TRBJ2-7 | . | large | TRBV12-3/TRBV12-4 | TGTGCCAGCGGGGCGGGGGCTGTCTACGAGCAGTACTTC | CASGAGAVYEQYF
TRBJ2-1 | . | large | TRBV7-3 | TGTGCCAGCAGCCCAGATGGGACTGGTGGCAATGAGCAGTTCTTC | CASSPDGTGGNEQFF
TRBJ2-7 | TRBD1 | medium-sized | TRBV10-3 | TGTGCCATCAGTGACCCTCGACAGGGGGTCTACGAGCAGTACTTC | CAISDPRQGVYEQYF
TRBJ2-1 | . | large | TRBV2 | TGTGCCAGCAGTGGTCCCTCTTACAATGAGCAGTTCTTC | CASSGPSYNEQFF
TRBJ2-7 | . | large | TRBV27 | TGTGCCAGCAGTCTCGACAGCCTCGGCGAGCAGTACTTC | CASSLDSLGEQYF
TRBJ2-3 | . | large | TRBV20-1 | TGCAGTGCTAGAGATGGCTTGGATACGCAGTATTTT | CSARDGLDTQYF
TRBJ1-5 | TRBD1 | medium-sized | TRBV20-1 | TGCAGTGCTAGAGAAGACGCCAGGGGGATAAGTCAGCCCCAGCATTTT | CSAREDARGISQPQHF
TRBJ2-1 | . | large | TRBV19 | TGTGCCAGTAGTATAGTGCAGAACAATGAGCAGTTCTTC | CASSIVQNNEQFF
TRBJ1-1 | . | large | TRBV13 | TGTGCCAGCAGCGTTACAGGGCGGACTGAAGCTTTCTTT | CASSVTGRTEAFF
TRBJ2-3 | TRBD1 | large | TRBV2 | TGTGCCAGCAGCGCTGCAGGGGGCCCCAGCACAGATACGCAGTATTTT | CASSAAGGPSTDTQYF
TRBJ2-7 | . | large | TRBV10-3 | TGTGCCATCAGTGAGTCTCGCTACTTATCCTCCTACGAGCAGTACTTC | CAISESRYLSSYEQYF
TRBJ1-1 | . | large | TRBV25-1 | TGTGCCAGTAGGACGGGGAACACTGAAGCTTTCTTT | CASRTGNTEAFF
TRBJ2-2 | . | large | TRBV19 | TGTGCCAGTAGTATAGTCCCCACCGGGGAGCTGTTTTTT | CASSIVPTGELFF
TRBJ2-3 | . | large | TRBV3-1 | TGTGCCAGCAGCCAAGAGGGACTTCCAGATACGCAGTATTTT | CASSQEGLPDTQYF